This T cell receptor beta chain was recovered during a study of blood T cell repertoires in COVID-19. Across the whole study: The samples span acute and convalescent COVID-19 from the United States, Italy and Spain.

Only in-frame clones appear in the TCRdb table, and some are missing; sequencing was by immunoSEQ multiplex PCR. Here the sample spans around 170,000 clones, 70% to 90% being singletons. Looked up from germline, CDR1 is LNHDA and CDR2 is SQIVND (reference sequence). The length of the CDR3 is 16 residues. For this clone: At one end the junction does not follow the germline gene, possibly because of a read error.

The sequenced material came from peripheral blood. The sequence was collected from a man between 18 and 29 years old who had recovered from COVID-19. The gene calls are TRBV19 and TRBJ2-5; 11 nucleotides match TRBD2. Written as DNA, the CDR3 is TGTGCCAGTAGTATAGGGTGGGGAACTAGCGGGAGCAGGCCCCACTTC. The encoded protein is CASSIGWGTSGSRPHF.